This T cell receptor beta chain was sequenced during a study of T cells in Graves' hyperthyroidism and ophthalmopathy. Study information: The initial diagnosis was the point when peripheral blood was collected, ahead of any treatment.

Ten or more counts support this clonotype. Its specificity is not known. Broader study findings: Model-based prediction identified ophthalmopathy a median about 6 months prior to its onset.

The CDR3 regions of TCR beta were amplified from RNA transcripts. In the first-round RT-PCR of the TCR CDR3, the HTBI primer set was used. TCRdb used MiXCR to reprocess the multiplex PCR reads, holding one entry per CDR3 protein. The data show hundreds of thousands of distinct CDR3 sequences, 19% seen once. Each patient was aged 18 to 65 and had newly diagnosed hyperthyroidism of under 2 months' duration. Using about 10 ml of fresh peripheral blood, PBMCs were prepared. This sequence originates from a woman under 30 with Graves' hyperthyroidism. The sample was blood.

The DNA for the CDR3 is TGTGCCAGCAGTTTAGATCCGACAGGGTACACTGAAGCTTTCTTT. Protein product: CASSLDPTGYTEAFF. The genes are TRBV12-3 or TRBV12-4 and TRBJ1-1, with TRBD1 matching over 7 bases. The CDR3 is 15 residues long. With 1 base clipped from V and 3 bases from J, the junction kept 5 bases outside the gene matches.